This T cell receptor beta chain was captured by sequencing in a study of CD8 T cells in Susac syndrome. It was with random hexamers that about 0.45 to 1 ug RNA was reverse transcribed. Using its own MiXCR run on the immunoSEQ multiplex PCR reads, TCRdb lists one record per CDR3 protein. The sample consists of around 150,000 distinct CDR3 sequences, about 95% of them appearing once. TCR beta sequencing was performed on blood CD8+ and CD4+ T cells. The diagnostic criteria were recently defined, and patients with Susac syndrome met them for definite or probable disease. About this clonotype itself: Antigen unknown.

General study results and limits: Susac-specific public clones numbered some 16 in total CD8+ repertoires (and roughly five in CD8+ TEMRA repertoires).

Deletions cut 3 bases from V and 1 base from J, with 14 bases between. CDR1 is SGDLS, CDR2 YYNGEE, per germline. This CDR3 comprises 15 residues. Sequencing was performed on CD8+ T cells from PBMCs. The J gene is TRBJ2-7, the V gene TRBV9; D possibly uses TRBD1 or TRBD2 (5 bases each). This clonotype was sampled from a human donor with Susac syndrome. The CDR3 region has the DNA TGTGCCAGCAGCGGCCGGGACGGACATTCCTACGAGCAGTACTTC. As protein: CASSGRDGHSYEQYF.